The subject of this entry is one T cell receptor beta chain. The sample belongs to a study of blood T cell repertoires in COVID-19. Study background: Specimens from acute and convalescent COVID-19 originated in the United States, Italy and Spain. In each case, the material was cDNA or gDNA derived from T cells, B-cell-depleted T cells, or PBMCs.

From germline, CDR1 is SGHDT and CDR2 YYEEEE. Trimming removed 4 bases at V and 4 bases at J, with 11 bases between. This CDR3 is built from 13 residues. Measured with immunoSEQ multiplex PCR; TCRdb has only the in-frame clones, and not every one. In the table there are more than 300,000 clones, around 86% of which are singletons. Residents of about two dozen US areas, aged about 18 to 95 years, made up the participants. The chain employs TRBV5-6 and TRBJ1-2; D ambiguous. The sample comprised PBMCs or T cells enriched from blood (not recorded which). The TCR sequence derives from a woman between 18 and 29 years old who had recovered from COVID-19. CDR3 in DNA: TGTGCCAGCAGCCCCCTACAGTCCTATGGCTACACCTTC. This sequence encodes CASSPLQSYGYTF. Together with reference TRBV5-6 and TRBJ1-2, the CDR3 gives the full variable domain: DAGVTQSPTHLIKTRGQQVTLRCSPKSGHDTVSWYQQALGQGPQFIFQYYEEEERQRGNFPDRFSGHQFPNYSSELNVNALLLGDSALYLCASSPLQSYGYTFGSGTRLTVV.